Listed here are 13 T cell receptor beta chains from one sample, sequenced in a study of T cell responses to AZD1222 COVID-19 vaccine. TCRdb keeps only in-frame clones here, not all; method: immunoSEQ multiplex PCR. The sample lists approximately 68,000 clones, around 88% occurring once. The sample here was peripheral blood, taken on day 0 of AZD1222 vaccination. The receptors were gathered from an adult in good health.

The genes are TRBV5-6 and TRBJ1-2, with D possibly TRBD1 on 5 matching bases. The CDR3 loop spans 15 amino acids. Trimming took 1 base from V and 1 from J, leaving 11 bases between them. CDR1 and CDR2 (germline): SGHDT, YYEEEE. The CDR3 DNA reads TGTGCCAGCAGCTTGAGACAGACTCTTAACTATGGCTACACCTTC. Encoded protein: CASSLRQTLNYGYTF. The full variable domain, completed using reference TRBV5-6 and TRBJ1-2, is DAGVTQSPTHLIKTRGQQVTLRCSPKSGHDTVSWYQQALGQGPQFIFQYYEEEERQRGNFPDRFSGHQFPNYSSELNVNALLLGDSALYLCASSLRQTLNYGYTFGSGTRLTVV.

DNA for the CDR3: TGTGCCAGCAGTCGGTGGGACACTGAAGCTTTCTTT. Protein sequence: CASSRWDTEAFF. V usage is TRBV5-6 and J usage is TRBJ1-1; D unclear. The germline V gene has CDR1 SGHDT and CDR2 YYEEEE. The CDR3 loop spans 12 amino acids. V lost 5 bases and J lost 3, with 8 bases in between.

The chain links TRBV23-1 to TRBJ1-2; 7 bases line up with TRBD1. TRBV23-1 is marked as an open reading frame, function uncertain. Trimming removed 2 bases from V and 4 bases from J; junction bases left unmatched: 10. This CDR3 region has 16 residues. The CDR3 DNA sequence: TGCGCCAGCAGTCAAGCGCATCAGGGGGGGACCTATGGCTACACCTTC. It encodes CASSQAHQGGTYGYTF.

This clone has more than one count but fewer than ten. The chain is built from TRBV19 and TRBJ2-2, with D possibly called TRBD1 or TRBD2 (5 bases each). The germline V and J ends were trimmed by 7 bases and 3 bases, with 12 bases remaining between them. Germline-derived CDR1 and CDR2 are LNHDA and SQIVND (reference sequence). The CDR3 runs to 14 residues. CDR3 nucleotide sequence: TGTGCCAGTAAAAACGTGGGGGACACCGGGGAGCTGTTTTTT. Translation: CASKNVGDTGELFF.

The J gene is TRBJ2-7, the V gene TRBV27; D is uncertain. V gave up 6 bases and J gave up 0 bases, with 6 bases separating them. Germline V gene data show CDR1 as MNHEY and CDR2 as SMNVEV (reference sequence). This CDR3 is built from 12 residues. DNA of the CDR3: TGTGCCAGCAGGTCTTACTCCTACGAGCAGTACTTC. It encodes CASRSYSYEQYF.

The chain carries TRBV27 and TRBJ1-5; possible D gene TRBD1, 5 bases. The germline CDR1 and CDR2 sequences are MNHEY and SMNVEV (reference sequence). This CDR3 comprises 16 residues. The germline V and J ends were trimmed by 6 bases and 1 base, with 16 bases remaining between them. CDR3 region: CASSVRGVGSNQPQHF. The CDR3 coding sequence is TGTGCCAGCAGCGTAAGGGGAGTTGGGAGCAATCAGCCCCAGCATTTT.

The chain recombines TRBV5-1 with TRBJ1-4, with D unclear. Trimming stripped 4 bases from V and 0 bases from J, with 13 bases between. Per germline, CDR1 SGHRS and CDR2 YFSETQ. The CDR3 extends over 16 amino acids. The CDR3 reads CASSPGDVATNEKLFF. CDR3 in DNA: TGCGCCAGCAGCCCCGGAGACGTTGCAACTAATGAAAAACTGTTTTTT.

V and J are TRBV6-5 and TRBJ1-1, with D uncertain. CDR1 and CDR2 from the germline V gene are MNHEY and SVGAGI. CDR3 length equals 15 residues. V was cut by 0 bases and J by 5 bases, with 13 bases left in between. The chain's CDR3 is CASSYSGGGRTEAFF. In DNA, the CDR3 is TGTGCCAGCAGTTACTCCGGTGGAGGGCGGACTGAAGCTTTCTTT.

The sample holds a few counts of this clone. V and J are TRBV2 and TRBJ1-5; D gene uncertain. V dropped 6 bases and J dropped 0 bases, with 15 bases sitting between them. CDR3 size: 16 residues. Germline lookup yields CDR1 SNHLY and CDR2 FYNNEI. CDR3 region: CASRTRTGYSNQPQHF. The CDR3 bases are TGTGCCAGCAGGACCAGGACCGGATATAGCAATCAGCCCCAGCATTTT.

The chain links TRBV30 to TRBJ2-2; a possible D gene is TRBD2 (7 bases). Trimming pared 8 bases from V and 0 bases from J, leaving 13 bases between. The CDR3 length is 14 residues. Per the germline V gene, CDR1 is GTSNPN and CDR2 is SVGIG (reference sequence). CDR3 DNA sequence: TGTGCCGGGGGGGGCGGGTCGAACACCGGGGAGCTGTTTTTT. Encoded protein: CAGGGGSNTGELFF.

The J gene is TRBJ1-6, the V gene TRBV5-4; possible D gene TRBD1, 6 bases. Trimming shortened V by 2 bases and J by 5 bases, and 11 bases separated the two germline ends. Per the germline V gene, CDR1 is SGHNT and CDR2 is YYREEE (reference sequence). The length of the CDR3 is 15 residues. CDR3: CASSLRRDNNSPLHF. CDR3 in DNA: TGTGCCAGCAGCTTACGGAGGGACAATAATTCACCCCTCCACTTT. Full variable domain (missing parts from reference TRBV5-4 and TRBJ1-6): ETGVTQSPTHLIKTRGQQVTLRCSSQSGHNTVSWYQQALGQGPQFIFQYYREEENGRGNFPPRFSGLQFPNYSSELNVNALELDDSALYLCASSLRRDNNSPLHFGNGTRLTVT.

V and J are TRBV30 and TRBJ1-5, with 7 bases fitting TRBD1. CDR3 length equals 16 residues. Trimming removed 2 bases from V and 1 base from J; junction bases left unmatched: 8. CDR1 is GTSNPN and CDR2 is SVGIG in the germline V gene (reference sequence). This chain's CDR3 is CAWSTETGRSNQPQHF. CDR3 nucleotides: TGTGCCTGGAGTACTGAGACAGGGCGGAGCAATCAGCCCCAGCATTTT.

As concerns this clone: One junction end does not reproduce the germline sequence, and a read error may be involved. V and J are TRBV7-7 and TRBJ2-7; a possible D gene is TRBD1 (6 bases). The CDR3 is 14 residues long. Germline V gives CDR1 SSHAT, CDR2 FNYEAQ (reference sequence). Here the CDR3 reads CASSLAIGQYEQYF. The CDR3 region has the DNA TGTGCTAGCAGTCTCGCTATCGGACAGTACGAGCAGTACTTC.